Sequencing of this TCR beta chain was carried out in a study of shared clonotypes between healthy human individuals. The germline V gene encodes CDR1 SGHNT and CDR2 YYREEE (reference sequence). CDR3 length: 14 amino acids. For every subset, genomic DNA was evenly distributed across several immunoSEQ plates. TCRdb's copy holds only in-frame clones and misses some; the assay was immunoSEQ multiplex PCR. The data contain roughly 2.5 million clones, more than 90% of them singletons. To note about this clone: The junction differs from germline at one of its ends, possibly a read error.

This TCR was recovered from a man between 18 and 29 years old in good health. Sequenced material: naive CD4+ T cells sorted from blood. Documented subset: CD45RA+ positively selected. V usage is TRBV5-4 and J usage is TRBJ1-1; D gene unclear. The CDR3 DNA reads TGTGCCAGCAGCTTGGAAGTCGCGAACACTGAAGCTTCCTTT. Translation: CASSLEVANTEASF.